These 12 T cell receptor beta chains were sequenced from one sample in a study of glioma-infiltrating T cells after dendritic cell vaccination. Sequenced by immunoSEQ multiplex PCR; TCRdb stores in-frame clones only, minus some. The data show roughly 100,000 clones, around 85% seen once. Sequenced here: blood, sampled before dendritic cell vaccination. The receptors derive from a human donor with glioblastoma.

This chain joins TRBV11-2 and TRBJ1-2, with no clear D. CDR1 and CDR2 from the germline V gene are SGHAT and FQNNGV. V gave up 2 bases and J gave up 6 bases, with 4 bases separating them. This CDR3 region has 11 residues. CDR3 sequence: CASSLLDGYTF. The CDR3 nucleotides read TGTGCCAGCAGCTTATTAGATGGCTACACCTTC.

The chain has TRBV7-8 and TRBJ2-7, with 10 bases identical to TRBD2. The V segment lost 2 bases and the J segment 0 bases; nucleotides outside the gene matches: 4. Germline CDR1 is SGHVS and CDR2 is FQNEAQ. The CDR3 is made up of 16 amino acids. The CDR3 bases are TGTGCCAGCAGCTTATACCGACTAGCGGGCTCCTACGAGCAGTACTTC. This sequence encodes CASSLYRLAGSYEQYF.

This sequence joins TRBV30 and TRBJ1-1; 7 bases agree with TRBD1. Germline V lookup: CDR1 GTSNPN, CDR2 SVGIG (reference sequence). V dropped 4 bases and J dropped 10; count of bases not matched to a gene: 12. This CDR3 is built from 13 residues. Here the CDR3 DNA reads TGTGCCTGGATGGACGGGACAGCTCTTCGAGCTTTCTTT. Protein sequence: CAWMDGTALRAFF.

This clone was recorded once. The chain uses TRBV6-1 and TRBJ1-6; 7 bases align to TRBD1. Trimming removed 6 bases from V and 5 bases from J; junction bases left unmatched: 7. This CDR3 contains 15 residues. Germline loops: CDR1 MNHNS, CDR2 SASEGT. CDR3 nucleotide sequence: TGTGCCAGCAGAGGAGGGGGGACAGATAATTCACCCCTCCACTTT. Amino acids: CASRGGGTDNSPLHF.

CDR3 nucleotide sequence: TGTGCCACCAGCAGAACAGGACTAGATGATTCACCCCTCCACTTT. It specifies CATSRTGLDDSPLHF. V and J are TRBV15 and TRBJ1-6, with a weak D call TRBD1 (5 bases). V was shortened by 2 bases and J by 8 bases, with 13 bases between the two germline ends. Germline CDR1 reads LNHNV; CDR2 reads YYDKDF (reference sequence). The CDR3 consists of 15 residues.

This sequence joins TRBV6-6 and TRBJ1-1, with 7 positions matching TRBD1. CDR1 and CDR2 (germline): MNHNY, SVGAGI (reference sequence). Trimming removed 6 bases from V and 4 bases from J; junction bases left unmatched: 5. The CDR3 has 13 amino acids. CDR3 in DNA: TGTGCCAGCAGCCTCGGACAGGTCACTGAAGCTTTCTTT. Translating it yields CASSLGQVTEAFF.

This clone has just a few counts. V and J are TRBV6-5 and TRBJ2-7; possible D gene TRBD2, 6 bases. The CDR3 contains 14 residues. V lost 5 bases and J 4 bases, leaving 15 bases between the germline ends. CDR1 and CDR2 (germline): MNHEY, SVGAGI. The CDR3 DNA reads TGTGCCAGCAGTCCGGGCCCCGGGGGATACGAGCAGTACTTC. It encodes CASSPGPGGYEQYF.

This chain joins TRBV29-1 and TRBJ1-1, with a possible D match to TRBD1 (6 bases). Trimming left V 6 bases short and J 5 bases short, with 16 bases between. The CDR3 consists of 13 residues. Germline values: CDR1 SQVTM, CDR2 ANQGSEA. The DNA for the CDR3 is TGCAGCGTGGACACAGGGTTTGTGACTGAAGCTTTCTTT. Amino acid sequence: CSVDTGFVTEAFF.

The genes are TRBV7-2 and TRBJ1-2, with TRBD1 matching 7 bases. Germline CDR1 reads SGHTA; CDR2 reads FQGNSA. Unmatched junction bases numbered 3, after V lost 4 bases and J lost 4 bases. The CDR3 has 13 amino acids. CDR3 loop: CASSSGQTYGYTF. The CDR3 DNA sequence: TGTGCCAGCAGCTCGGGACAGACCTATGGCTACACCTTC.

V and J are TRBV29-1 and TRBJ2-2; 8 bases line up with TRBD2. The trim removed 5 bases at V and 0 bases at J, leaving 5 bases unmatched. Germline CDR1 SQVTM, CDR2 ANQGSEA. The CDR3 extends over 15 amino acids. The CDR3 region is CSVFDGGANTGELFF. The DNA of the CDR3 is TGCAGCGTTTTCGACGGGGGGGCGAACACCGGGGAGCTGTTTTTT.

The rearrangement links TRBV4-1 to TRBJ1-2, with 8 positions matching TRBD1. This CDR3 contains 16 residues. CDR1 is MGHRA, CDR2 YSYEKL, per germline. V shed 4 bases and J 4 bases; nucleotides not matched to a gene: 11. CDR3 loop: CASSPPRTGRTYGYTF. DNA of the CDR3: TGCGCCAGCAGCCCTCCCCGGACAGGGAGGACCTATGGCTACACCTTC.

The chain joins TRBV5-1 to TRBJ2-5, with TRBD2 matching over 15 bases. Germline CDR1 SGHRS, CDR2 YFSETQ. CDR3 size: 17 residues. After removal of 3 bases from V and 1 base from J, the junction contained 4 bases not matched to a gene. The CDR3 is CASSSGGLAGGQETQYF. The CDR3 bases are TGCGCCAGCAGCTCTGGGGGACTAGCGGGGGGCCAAGAGACCCAGTACTTC.